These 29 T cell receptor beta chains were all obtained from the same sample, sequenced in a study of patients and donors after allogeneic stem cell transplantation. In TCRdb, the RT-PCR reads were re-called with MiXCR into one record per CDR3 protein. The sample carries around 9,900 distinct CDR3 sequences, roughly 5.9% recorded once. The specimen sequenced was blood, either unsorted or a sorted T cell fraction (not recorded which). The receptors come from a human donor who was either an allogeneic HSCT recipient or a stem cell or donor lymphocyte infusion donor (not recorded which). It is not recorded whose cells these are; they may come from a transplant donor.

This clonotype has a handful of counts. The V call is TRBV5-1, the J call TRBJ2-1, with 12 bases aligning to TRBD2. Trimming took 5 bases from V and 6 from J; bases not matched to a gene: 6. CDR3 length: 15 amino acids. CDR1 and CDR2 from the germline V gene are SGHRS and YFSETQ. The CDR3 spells CASRLGLAGLNEQFF. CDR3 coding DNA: TGCGCCAGCAGACTTGGACTAGCGGGGCTCAATGAGCAGTTCTTC.

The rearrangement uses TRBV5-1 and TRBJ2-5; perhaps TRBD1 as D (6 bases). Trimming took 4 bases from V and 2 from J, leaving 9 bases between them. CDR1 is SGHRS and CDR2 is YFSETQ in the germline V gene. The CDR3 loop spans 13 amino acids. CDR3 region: CASSPDRQETQYF. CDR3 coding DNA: TGCGCCAGCAGCCCGGACAGACAAGAGACCCAGTACTTC. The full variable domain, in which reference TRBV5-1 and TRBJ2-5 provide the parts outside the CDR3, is KAGVTQTPRYLIKTRGQQVTLSCSPISGHRSVSWYQQTPGQGLQFLFEYFSETQRNKGNFPGRFSGRQFSNSRSEMNVSTLELGDSALYLCASSPDRQETQYFGPGTRLLVL.

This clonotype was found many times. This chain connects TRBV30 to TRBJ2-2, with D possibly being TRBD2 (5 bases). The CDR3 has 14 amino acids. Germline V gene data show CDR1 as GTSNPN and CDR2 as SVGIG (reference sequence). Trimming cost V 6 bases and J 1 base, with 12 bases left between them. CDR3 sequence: CACLLGMNTGELFF. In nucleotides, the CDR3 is TGTGCCTGTCTACTAGGAATGAACACCGGGGAGCTGTTTTTT. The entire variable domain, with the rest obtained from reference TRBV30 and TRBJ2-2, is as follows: SQTIHQWPATLVQPVGSPLSLECTVEGTSNPNLYWYRQAAGRGLQLLFYSVGIGQISSEVPQNLSASRPQDRQFILSSKKLLLSDSGFYLCACLLGMNTGELFFGEGSRLTVL.

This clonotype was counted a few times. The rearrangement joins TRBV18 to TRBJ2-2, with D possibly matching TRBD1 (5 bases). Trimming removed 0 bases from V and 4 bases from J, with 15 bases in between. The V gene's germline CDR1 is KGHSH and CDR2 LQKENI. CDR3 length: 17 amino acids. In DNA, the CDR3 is TGTGCCAGCTCACCACCGTCATTCAGGGCATCCACCGGGGAGCTGTTTTTT. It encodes CASSPPSFRASTGELFF.

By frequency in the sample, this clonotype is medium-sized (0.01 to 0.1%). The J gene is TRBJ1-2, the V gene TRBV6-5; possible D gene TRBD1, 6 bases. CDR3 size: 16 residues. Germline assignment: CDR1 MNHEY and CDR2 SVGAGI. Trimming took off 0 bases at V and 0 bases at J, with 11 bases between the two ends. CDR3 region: CASSYSSGQTNYGYTF. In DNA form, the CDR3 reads TGTGCCAGCAGTTACTCGTCCGGACAGACTAACTATGGCTACACCTTC.

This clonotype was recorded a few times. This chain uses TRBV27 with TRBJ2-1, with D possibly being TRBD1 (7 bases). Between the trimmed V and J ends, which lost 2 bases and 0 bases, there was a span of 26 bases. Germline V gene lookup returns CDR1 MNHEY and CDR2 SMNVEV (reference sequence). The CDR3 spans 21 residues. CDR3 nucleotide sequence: TGTGCCAGCAGTTTAGAGGGCGGGACAGTGCATTTCCGGAGCTCCTACAATGAGCAGTTCTTC. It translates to CASSLEGGTVHFRSSYNEQFF.

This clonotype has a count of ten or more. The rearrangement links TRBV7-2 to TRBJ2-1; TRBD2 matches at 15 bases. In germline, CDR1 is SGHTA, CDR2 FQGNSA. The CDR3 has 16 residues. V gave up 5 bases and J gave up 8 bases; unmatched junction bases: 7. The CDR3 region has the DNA TGTGCCAGCAGCCAGGGACTAGCGGGAGGAATCGATGAGCAGTTCTTC. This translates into CASSQGLAGGIDEQFF.

The DNA of the CDR3 is TGCAGTGCTATCCCCGGGACGGCCGGTACCTACGAGCAGTACTTC. Translation: CSAIPGTAGTYEQYF. This chain connects TRBV20-1 to TRBJ2-7; D might be TRBD1 or TRBD2, each matching 5 bases. CDR3 length equals 15 residues. From germline, CDR1 is DFQATT and CDR2 SNEGSKA (reference sequence). The germline V and J ends were trimmed by 4 bases and 2 bases, with 18 bases remaining between them.

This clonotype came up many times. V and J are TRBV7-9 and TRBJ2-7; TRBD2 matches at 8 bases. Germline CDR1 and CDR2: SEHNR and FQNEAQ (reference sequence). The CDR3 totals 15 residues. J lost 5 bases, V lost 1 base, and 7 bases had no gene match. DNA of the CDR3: TGTGCCAGCAGCTTAGACGGCGGGAGGACCCACGAGCAGTACTTC. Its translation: CASSLDGGRTHEQYF.

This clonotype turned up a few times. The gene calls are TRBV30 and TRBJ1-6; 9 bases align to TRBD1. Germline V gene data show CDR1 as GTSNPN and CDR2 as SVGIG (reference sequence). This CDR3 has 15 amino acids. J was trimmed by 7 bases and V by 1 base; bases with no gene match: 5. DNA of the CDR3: TGTGCCTGGAGTGCGAGACAGGGGGGAAATTCACCCCTCCACTTT. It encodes CAWSARQGGNSPLHF. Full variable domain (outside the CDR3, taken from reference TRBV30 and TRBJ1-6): SQTIHQWPATLVQPVGSPLSLECTVEGTSNPNLYWYRQAAGRGLQLLFYSVGIGQISSEVPQNLSASRPQDRQFILSSKKLLLSDSGFYLCAWSARQGGNSPLHFGNGTRLTVT.

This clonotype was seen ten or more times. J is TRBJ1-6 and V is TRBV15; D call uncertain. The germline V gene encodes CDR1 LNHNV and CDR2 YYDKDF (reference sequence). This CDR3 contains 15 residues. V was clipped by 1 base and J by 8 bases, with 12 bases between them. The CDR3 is CATSRARGGDSPLHF. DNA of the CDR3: TGTGCCACCAGCAGAGCCCGGGGTGGGGATTCACCCCTCCACTTT.

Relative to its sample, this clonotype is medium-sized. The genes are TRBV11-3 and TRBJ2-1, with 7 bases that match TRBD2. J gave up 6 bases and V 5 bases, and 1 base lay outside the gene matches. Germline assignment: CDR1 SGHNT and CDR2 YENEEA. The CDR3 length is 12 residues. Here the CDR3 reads CASSGRGNEQFF. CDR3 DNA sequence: TGTGCCAGCAGCGGGAGGGGCAATGAGCAGTTCTTC.

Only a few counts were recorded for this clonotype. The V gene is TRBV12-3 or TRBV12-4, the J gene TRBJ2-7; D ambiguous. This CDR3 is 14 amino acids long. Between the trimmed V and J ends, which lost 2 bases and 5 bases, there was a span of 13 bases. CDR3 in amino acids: CASSLSLGYDEQYF. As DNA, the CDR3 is TGTGCCAGCAGTTTATCCCTTGGTTACGACGAGCAGTACTTC.

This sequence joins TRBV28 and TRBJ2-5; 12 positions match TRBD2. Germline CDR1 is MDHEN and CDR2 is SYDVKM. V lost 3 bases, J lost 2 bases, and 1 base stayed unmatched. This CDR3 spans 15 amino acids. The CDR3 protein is CASSFLAGGQETQYF. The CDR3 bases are TGTGCCAGCAGTTTCCTAGCGGGAGGGCAAGAGACCCAGTACTTC.

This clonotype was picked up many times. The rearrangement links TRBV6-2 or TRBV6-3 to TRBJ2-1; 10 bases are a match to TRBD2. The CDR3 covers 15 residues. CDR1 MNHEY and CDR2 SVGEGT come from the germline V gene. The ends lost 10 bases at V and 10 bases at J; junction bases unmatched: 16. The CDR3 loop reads CAIHRGSGRAREQFF. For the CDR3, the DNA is TGTGCCATCCATAGGGGGAGCGGGAGGGCCAGAGAGCAGTTCTTC.

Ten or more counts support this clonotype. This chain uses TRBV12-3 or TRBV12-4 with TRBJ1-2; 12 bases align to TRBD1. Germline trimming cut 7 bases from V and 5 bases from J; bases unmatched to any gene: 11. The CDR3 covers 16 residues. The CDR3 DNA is TGTGCCAGCACCAAAAGGGGGACAGGGGGCAATTATGGCTACACCTTC. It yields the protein CASTKRGTGGNYGYTF.

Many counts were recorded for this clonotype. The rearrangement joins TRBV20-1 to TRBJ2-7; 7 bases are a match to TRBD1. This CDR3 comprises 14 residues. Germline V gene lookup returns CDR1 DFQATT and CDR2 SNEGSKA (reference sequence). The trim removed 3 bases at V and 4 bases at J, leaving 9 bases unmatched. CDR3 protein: CSARRKGANYEQYF. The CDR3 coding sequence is TGCAGTGCTAGGAGGAAGGGGGCGAATTACGAGCAGTACTTC.

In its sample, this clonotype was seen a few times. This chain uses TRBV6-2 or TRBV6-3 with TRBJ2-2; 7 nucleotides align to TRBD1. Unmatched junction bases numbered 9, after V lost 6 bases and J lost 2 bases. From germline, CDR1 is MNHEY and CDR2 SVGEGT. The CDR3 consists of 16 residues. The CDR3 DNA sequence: TGTGCCAGCAGCGAGGGGGCAGTACAAAACACCGGGGAGCTGTTTTTT. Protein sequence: CASSEGAVQNTGELFF.

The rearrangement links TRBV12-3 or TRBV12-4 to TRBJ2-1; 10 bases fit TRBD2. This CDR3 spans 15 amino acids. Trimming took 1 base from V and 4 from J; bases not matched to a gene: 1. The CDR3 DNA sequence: TGTGCCAGCAGTTTAGGGACTAGCGGATACAATGAGCAGTTCTTC. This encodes CASSLGTSGYNEQFF.

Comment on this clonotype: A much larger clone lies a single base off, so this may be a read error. CDR3: CASNLGGFAIYF. DNA of the CDR3: TGTGCCAGCAATTTAGGGGGTTTCGCCATATATTTT. This chain joins TRBV12-3 or TRBV12-4 and TRBJ1-3, with D tentatively TRBD1 (6 bases). The CDR3 is 12 amino acids.

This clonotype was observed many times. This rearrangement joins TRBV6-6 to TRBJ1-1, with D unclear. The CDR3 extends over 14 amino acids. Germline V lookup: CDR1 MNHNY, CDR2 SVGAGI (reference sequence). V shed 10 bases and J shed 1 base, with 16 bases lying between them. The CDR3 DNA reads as TGTGCCATCTCCTCGGATAATAAGAACACTGAAGCTTTCTTT. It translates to CAISSDNKNTEAFF.

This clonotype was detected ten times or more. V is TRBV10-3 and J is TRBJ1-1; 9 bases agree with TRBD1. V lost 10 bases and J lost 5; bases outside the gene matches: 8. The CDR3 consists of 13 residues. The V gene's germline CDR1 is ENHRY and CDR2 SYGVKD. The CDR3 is CATRDREFTEAFF. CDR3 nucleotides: TGTGCCACCCGGGACAGGGAGTTTACTGAAGCTTTCTTT.

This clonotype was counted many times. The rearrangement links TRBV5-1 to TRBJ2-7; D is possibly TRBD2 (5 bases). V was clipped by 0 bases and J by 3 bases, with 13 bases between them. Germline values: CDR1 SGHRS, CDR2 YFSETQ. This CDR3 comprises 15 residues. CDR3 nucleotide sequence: TGCGCCAGCAGCTTGGGACTGTACGGACTCTACGAGCAGTACTTC. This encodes CASSLGLYGLYEQYF.

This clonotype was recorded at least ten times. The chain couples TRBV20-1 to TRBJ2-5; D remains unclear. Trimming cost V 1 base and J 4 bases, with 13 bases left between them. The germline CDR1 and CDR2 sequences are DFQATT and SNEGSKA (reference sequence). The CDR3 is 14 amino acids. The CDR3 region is CSARGPSPPETQYF. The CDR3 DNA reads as TGCAGTGCTAGAGGGCCCAGCCCCCCAGAGACCCAGTACTTC.

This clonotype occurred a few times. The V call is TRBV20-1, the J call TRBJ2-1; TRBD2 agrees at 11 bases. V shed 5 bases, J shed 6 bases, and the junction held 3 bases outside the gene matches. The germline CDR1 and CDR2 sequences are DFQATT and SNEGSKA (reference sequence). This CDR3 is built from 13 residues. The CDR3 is CSALSGRANEQFF. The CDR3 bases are TGCAGTGCTCTTAGCGGGAGGGCCAATGAGCAGTTCTTC.

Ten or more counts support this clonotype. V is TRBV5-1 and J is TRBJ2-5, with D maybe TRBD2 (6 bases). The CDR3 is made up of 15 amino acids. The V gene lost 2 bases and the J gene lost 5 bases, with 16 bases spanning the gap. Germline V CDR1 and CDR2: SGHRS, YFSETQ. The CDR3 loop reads CASSLPMTRDETQYF. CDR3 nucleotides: TGCGCCAGCAGCTTACCAATGACTAGAGATGAGACCCAGTACTTC.

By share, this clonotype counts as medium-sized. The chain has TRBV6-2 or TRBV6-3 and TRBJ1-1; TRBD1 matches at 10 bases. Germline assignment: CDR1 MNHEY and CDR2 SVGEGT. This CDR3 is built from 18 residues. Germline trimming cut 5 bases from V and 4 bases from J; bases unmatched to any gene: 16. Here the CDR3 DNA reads TGTGCCAGCAGTGGTCCGGGACAGGGGAATTTTCGGACCACTGAAGCTTTCTTT. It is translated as CASSGPGQGNFRTTEAFF.

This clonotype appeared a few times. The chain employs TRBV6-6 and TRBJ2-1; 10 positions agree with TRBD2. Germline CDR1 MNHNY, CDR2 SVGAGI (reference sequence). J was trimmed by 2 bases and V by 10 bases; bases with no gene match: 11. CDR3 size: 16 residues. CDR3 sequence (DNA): TGTGCCATACAACCGGGACTAGCGTCAACCTACAATGAGCAGTTCTTC. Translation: CAIQPGLASTYNEQFF.

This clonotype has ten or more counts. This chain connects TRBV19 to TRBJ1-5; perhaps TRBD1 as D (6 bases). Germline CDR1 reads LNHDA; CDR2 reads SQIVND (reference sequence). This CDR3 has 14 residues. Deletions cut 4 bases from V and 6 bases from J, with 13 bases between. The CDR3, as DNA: TGTGCCAGTAGTAGCTCGGGGGCAGGTCAGCCCCAGCATTTT. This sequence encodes CASSSSGAGQPQHF.